This TCR beta chain was observed in a study of PD-L1 blockade in urothelial cancer. Study details: Male sex and bladder-origin urothelial cancer characterized about 85% of the 29 patients.

Turning to this clone: Its antigen is unknown.

CDR1 and CDR2 (germline): MNHNS, SASEGT. V was clipped by 4 bases and J by 3 bases; unmatched bases: 4. The length of the CDR3 is 15 residues. Some clones are missing from TCRdb's copy, which holds only in-frame ones; the method was immunoSEQ multiplex PCR. Among 100,000 to 150,000 clones listed, roughly 88% were seen once. Time point denoted: peripheral blood 6 weeks after treatment start. General study results and limits: The study found that durable-benefit patients expanded tumor-associated blood clones more at 3 weeks.

This chain connects TRBV6-1 to TRBJ1-3; 9 bases fit TRBD1. The clonotype was recovered from a man between 50 and 59 years old with urothelial cancer. The starting material was PBMCs, obtained around atezolizumab (anti-PD-L1) treatment. The CDR3 reads CASSGQGVGGNTIYF. The CDR3 DNA reads as TGTGCCAGCAGTGGACAGGGGGTGGGTGGAAACACCATATATTTT.